This is a list of T cell receptor beta chains from one sample in a study of CXCR3-negative and CXCR3-positive naive CD8 T cells. TCRdb reprocessed the 5' RACE reads; each CDR3 protein has one entry and no DNA is given. The sample table includes around 92,000 distinct CDR3 sequences. The sequencing sample was made of naive CXCR3- CD8+ T cells from blood. Source of these receptors: a human donor in good health. Some clones in this sample may be carry-over from other donors' samples. Each CDR3 is given with its conserved first and last residue.

j_call: TRBJ2-1; v_call: TRBV5-6; cdr3_length: 13; cdr3_aa: CASSLTGANEQFF
j_call: TRBJ1-5; v_call: TRBV7-9; cdr3_length: 14; cdr3_aa: CASSPAGSNQPQHF
j_call: TRBJ2-7; v_call: TRBV20-1; cdr3_length: 14; cdr3_aa: CSASRLVAPDEQYF
j_call: TRBJ2-7; v_call: TRBV7-9; cdr3_length: 15; cdr3_aa: CASTIDPSPTYEQYF
j_call: TRBJ2-1; v_call: TRBV14; cdr3_length: 16; cdr3_aa: CASSQLGETTYNEQFF
j_call: TRBJ1-2; v_call: TRBV9; cdr3_length: 15; cdr3_aa: CASSVGEGVPYGYTF
j_call: TRBJ1-4; v_call: TRBV29-1; cdr3_length: 17; cdr3_aa: CSVAGGSPTATNEKLFF
j_call: TRBJ2-3; v_call: TRBV29-1; cdr3_length: 17; cdr3_aa: CSVPGTSGTTSTDTQYF
j_call: TRBJ1-2; v_call: TRBV29-1; cdr3_length: 11; cdr3_aa: CSVEWGDGYTF
j_call: TRBJ2-7; v_call: TRBV7-9; cdr3_length: 16; cdr3_aa: CASSLAGQDSSYEQYF
j_call: TRBJ2-1; v_call: TRBV7-9; cdr3_length: 11; cdr3_aa: CASSLEGEQFF
j_call: TRBJ1-2; v_call: TRBV7-9; cdr3_length: 18; cdr3_aa: CASSSPVTPSTEAYGYTF
j_call: TRBJ2-7; v_call: TRBV5-1; cdr3_length: 17; cdr3_aa: CASSLEGDRIKGYEQYF
j_call: TRBJ2-1; v_call: TRBV12-3/TRBV12-4; cdr3_length: 15; cdr3_aa: CASTQAGTTYNEQFF
j_call: TRBJ2-1; v_call: TRBV12-3/TRBV12-4; cdr3_length: 13; cdr3_aa: CASSLGQGNEQFF
j_call: TRBJ2-2; v_call: TRBV5-1; cdr3_length: 14; cdr3_aa: CASSLASGYGELFF
j_call: TRBJ2-3; v_call: TRBV19; cdr3_length: 17; cdr3_aa: CASQMGSPGPPTDTQYF
j_call: TRBJ2-3; v_call: TRBV10-3; cdr3_length: 17; cdr3_aa: CAISESGSGGAQDTQYF
j_call: TRBJ2-7; v_call: TRBV9; cdr3_length: 16; cdr3_aa: CASSVEEGMSSYEQYF
j_call: TRBJ2-7; v_call: TRBV21-1; cdr3_length: 15; cdr3_aa: CASSKATGQSYEQYF
j_call: TRBJ1-2; v_call: TRBV5-6; cdr3_length: 15; cdr3_aa: CASSYGQGIHYGYTF
j_call: TRBJ2-3; v_call: TRBV29-1; cdr3_length: 14; cdr3_aa: CSVAGLASPDTQYF
j_call: TRBJ2-7; v_call: TRBV15; cdr3_length: 16; cdr3_aa: CATSRDGEQALGEQYF
j_call: TRBJ2-1; v_call: TRBV29-1; cdr3_length: 14; cdr3_aa: CNVVPGQGRDEQFF
j_call: TRBJ2-1; v_call: TRBV5-4; cdr3_length: 14; cdr3_aa: CASSGGLVYNEQFF